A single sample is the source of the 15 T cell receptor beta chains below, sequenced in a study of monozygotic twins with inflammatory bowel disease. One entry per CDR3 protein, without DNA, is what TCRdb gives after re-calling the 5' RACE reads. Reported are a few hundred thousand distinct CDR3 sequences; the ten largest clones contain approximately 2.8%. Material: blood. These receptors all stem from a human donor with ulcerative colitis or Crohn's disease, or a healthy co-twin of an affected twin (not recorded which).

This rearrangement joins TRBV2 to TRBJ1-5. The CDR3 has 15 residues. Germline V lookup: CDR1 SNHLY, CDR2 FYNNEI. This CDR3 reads CASSYRSYSNQPQHF.

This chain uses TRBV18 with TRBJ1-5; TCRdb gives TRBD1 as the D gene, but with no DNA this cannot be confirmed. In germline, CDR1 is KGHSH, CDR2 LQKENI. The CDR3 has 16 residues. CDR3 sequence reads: CASSPGTARGNQPQHF.

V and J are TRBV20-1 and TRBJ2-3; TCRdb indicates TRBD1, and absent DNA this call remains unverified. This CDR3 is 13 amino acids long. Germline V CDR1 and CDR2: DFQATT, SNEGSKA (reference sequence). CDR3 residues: CSARDTGRDTQYF.

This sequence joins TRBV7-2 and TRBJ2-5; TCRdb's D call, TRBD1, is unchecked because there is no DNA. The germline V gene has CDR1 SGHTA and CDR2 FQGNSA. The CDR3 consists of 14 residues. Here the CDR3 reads CASSPLRGGETQYF.

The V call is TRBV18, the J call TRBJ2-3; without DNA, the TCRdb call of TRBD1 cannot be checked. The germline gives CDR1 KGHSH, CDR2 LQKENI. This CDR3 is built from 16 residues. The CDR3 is CASSPRQGAVSDTQYF. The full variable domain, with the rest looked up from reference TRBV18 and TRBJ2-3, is NAGVMQNPRHLVRRRGQEARLRCSPMKGHSHVYWYRQLPEEGLKFMVYLQKENIIDESGMPKERFSAEFPKEGPSILRIQQVVRGDSAAYFCASSPRQGAVSDTQYFGPGTRLTVL.

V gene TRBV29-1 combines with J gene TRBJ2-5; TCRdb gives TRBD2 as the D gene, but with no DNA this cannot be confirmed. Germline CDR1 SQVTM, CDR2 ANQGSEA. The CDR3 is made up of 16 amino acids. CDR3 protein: CSVDEGRGAYQETQYF.

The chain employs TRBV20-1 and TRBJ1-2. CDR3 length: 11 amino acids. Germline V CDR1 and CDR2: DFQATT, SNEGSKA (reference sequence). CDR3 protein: CSARAVRGYTF.

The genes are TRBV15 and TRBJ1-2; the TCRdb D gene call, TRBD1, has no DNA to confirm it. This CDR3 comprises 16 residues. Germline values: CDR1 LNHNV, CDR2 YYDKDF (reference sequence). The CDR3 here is CATSRDGTALGYGYTF.

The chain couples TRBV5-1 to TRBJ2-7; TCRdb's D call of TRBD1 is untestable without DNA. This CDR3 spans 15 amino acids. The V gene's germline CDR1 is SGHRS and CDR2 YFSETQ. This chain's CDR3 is CASSYGDRGPYEQYF.

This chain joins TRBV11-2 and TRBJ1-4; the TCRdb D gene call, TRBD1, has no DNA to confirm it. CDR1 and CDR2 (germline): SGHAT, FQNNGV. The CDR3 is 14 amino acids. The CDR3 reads CASSGTADMKNCFF.

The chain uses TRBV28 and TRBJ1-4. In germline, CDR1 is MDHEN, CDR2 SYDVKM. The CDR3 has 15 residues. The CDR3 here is CASSLGGEAIEKLFF.

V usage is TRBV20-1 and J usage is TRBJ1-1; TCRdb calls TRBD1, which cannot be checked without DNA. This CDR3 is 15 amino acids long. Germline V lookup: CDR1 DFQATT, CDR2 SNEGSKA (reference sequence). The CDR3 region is CSARQGRYSHTEAFF.

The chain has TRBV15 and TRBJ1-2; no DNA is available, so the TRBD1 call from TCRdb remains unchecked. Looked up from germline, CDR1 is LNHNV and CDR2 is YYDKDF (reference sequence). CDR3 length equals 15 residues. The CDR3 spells CATSRGQGGSMGYTF. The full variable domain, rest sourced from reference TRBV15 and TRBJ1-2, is DAMVIQNPRYQVTQFGKPVTLSCSQTLNHNVMYWYQQKSSQAPKLLFHYYDKDFNNEADTPDNFQSRRPNTSFCFLDIRSPGLGDTAMYLCATSRGQGGSMGYTFGSGTRLTVV.

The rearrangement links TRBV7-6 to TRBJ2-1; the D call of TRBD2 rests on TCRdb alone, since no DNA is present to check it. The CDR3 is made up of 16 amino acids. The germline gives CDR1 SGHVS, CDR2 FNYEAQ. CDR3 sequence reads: CASSLALASGGNEQFF.

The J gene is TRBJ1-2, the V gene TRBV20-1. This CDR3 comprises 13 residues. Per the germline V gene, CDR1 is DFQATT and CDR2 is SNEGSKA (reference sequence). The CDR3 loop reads CSAREQVGYGYTF.